The present TCR beta chain was sequenced within a study of TIL therapy for anti-PD-1-resistant metastatic lung cancer. Turning to the study itself: Tumors had a median PD-L1 proportion score of 5% to 6.5%. Tumors carried a median roughly 1.6 non-synonymous mutations per megabase.

V shed 4 bases and J 3 bases; nucleotides not matched to a gene: 7. The CDR3 has 16 amino acids. Per the germline V gene, CDR1 is SGDLS and CDR2 is YYNGEE. Sequencing used immunoSEQ v3. This table comes from immunoSEQ multiplex PCR, and its TCRdb copy is limited to in-frame clones, with some not included. The table lists some 57,000 clones, 80% to 90% of them singletons. The time point is: pre-treatment sample, taken before nivolumab and TIL therapy. Sequences were derived from blood, sampled at baseline. This clonotype was obtained from a person between 25 and 79 years old with non-small cell lung cancer. The genes are TRBV9 and TRBJ2-1; 10 nucleotides align to TRBD2. CDR3 loop: CASSLGTSGIYNEQFF. The CDR3 nucleotides read TGTGCCAGCAGCCTCGGCACTAGCGGGATCTACAATGAGCAGTTCTTC. Full variable domain (missing parts from reference TRBV9 and TRBJ2-1): DSGVTQTPKHLITATGQRVTLRCSPRSGDLSVYWYQQSLDQGLQFLIQYYNGEERAKGNILERFSAQQFPDLHSELNLSSLELGDSALYFCASSLGTSGIYNEQFFGPGTRLTVL.